This T cell receptor beta chain was retrieved from a study of cytomegalovirus exposure and HLA in healthy donors. This CDR3 comprises 19 residues. CDR1 is MRHNA and CDR2 is SNTAGT in the germline V gene. V trimming: 6 bases; J trimming: 0 bases; junction bases outside the gene matches: 11. PCR was performed using 60 Vbeta and 13 Jbeta primers. Some clones are missing from TCRdb's copy, which holds only in-frame ones; the method was immunoSEQ multiplex PCR. In the table there are fewer than 250,000 clones, roughly four fifths of which are singletons. Source material: PBMCs. The rearrangement joins TRBV6-4 to TRBJ2-1, with 13 bases lining up with TRBD2. This sequence originates from a man aged 35 to 55 in good health and CMV-seropositive. The CDR3 loop is CASSLGLAGEGGSYNEQFF. The CDR3 coding sequence is TGTGCCAGCAGCCTAGGACTAGCGGGAGAGGGGGGCTCCTACAATGAGCAGTTCTTC.